Reported below is one T cell receptor beta chain. Its cognate antigen is unknown. Amplification used 60 Vbeta primers and 13 Jbeta primers. This table comes from immunoSEQ multiplex PCR, and its TCRdb copy is limited to in-frame clones, with some not included. The sample's table shows some 200,000 clones. The data were taken from a study of cytomegalovirus exposure and HLA in healthy donors. Study summary: Unique TCRs from HLA-typed donors, 85 million to 100 million of them, were held in an early data release. Study results and limitations: The sole available immune exposure information was CMV serostatus.

The CDR3 has 15 amino acids. The germline CDR1 and CDR2 sequences are MNHEY and SMNVEV (reference sequence). The V and J ends lost 2 bases and 6 bases respectively, with 14 bases between them. This sequence originates from a girl under 10 years old in good health and CMV-seropositive. The specimen was PBMCs. The chain links TRBV27 to TRBJ1-5; possible D gene TRBD1, 5 bases. Written as DNA, the CDR3 is TGTGCCAGCAGTTTAACAATCGGTGGGGCTCAGCCCCAGCATTTT. It is translated as CASSLTIGGAQPQHF.